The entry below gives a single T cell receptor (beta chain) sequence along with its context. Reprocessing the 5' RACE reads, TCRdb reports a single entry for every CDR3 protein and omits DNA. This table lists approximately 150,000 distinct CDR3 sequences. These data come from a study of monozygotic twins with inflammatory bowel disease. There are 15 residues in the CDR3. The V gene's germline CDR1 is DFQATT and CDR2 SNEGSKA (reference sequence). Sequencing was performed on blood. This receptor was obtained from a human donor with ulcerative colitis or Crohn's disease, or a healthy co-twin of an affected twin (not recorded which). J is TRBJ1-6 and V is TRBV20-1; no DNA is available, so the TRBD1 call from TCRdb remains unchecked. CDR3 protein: CSARATDRASSPLHF.